This is a list of T cell receptor beta chains from one sample in a study of CD4 T cell repertoires in COVID-19. The protocol was immunoSEQ multiplex PCR, while the TCRdb copy is restricted to in-frame clones and leaves out a portion. The top ten hold approximately 0.6% of the sample, which has tens of thousands of clones, roughly 84% seen once. The sequencing here drew on central memory CD4+ T cells from blood, taken before the COVID-19 pandemic. These receptors were taken from a human donor who had COVID-19. CDR3s include the opening cysteine and the closing phenylalanine or tryptophan. D genes are given only for firm matches. Expanded clones are given a class, and other clones once, few, many or no size at all.

TRBV27	.	.	TRBJ1-1	CASSLRGGGTEAFF	TGTGCCAGCAGTTTGAGGGGTGGGGGGACTGAAGCTTTCTTT
TRBV7-2	.	.	TRBJ2-5	CASSFNSGGETQYF	TGTGCCAGCAGCTTCAACAGCGGCGGGGAGACCCAGTACTTC
TRBV5-4	.	.	TRBJ1-2	CASSSAGGGYTF	TGTGCCAGCAGCTCGGCGGGCGGAGGCTACACCTTC
TRBV28	.	few	TRBJ1-3	CASRPGSGNTIYF	TGTGCCAGCAGGCCAGGCTCTGGAAACACCATATATTTT
TRBV30	.	.	TRBJ1-1	CAIGWTVMNTEAFF	TGTGCCATAGGCTGGACAGTTATGAACACTGAAGCTTTCTTT
TRBV6-5	.	once	TRBJ2-1	CASSYSPLRNEQFF	TGTGCCAGCAGTTACTCCCCACTTCGGAATGAGCAGTTCTTC
TRBV6-1	.	.	TRBJ1-2	CASTLGGEGYGYTF	TGTGCCAGCACCCTGGGGGGGGAGGGCTATGGCTACACCTTC
TRBV16	.	.	TRBJ1-1	CASSQLGDTEAFF	TGTGCCAGCAGCCAATTGGGAGACACTGAAGCTTTCTTT
TRBV9	TRBD1	.	TRBJ2-3	CASSVRGLSTDTQYF	TGTGCCAGCAGCGTCAGGGGGTTATCCACAGATACGCAGTATTTT
TRBV6-1	.	few	TRBJ1-2	CASFQVGPKGYTF	TGTGCCAGCTTCCAGGTTGGCCCTAAGGGCTACACCTTC
TRBV18	TRBD1	once	TRBJ2-5	CASSPPTGEETQYF	TGTGCCAGCTCACCACCGACAGGGGAAGAGACCCAGTACTTC
TRBV10-3	TRBD2	.	TRBJ2-3	CAISLAGLTDTQYF	TGTGCCATCAGTTTAGCGGGCCTCACAGATACGCAGTATTTT
TRBV7-2	TRBD2	.	TRBJ2-3	CASSLGGTTTDTQYF	TGTGCCAGCAGCTTAGGGGGGACTACCACAGATACGCAGTATTTT
TRBV7-3	.	.	TRBJ2-5	CASSPQGGGQETQYF	TGTGCCAGCAGCCCACAGGGAGGGGGTCAAGAGACCCAGTACTTC
TRBV28	TRBD2	.	TRBJ2-1	CASSFKGLARGLMNEQFF	TGTGCCAGCAGTTTTAAAGGACTAGCGAGGGGGTTGATGAATGAGCAGTTCTTC
TRBV6-5	TRBD2	.	TRBJ2-4	CASSPLAGSKNIQYF	TGTGCCAGCAGCCCCCTAGCGGGATCCAAAAACATTCAGTACTTC
TRBV2	TRBD1	.	TRBJ2-5	CASSPGTAQETQYF	TGTGCCAGCAGCCCCGGGACAGCTCAAGAGACCCAGTACTTC
TRBV6-1	TRBD1	.	TRBJ1-5	CASSKGTGPGNQPQHF	TGTGCCAGCAGTAAAGGGACAGGGCCAGGCAATCAGCCCCAGCATTTT
TRBV10-3	TRBD1	.	TRBJ2-1	CAIRGQGSSYNEQFF	TGTGCCATCAGAGGACAGGGAAGCTCCTACAATGAGCAGTTCTTC
TRBV7-2	TRBD2	.	TRBJ2-7	CASSLGLAPYEQYF	TGTGCCAGCAGCTTAGGACTAGCCCCCTACGAGCAGTACTTC
TRBV6-5	TRBD1	.	TRBJ1-1	CASSSGQAGAFF	TGTGCCAGCAGTTCCGGACAGGCGGGAGCTTTCTTT
TRBV6-1	.	.	TRBJ1-2	CASTPGDGRGYGYTF	TGTGCCAGCACTCCGGGGGATGGACGGGGCTATGGCTACACCTTC